Given below is one T cell receptor (beta chain) in context. The sample belongs to a study of brain T cells in children with intractable seizures. Profiled with immunoSEQ multiplex PCR; TCRdb holds only in-frame clones, not every one. The sample holds approximately 23,000 clones; 90% to 95% are singletons and the top ten take about 6.8%. Surgery cases with the highest brain T cell transcript signatures were chosen for sequencing. Patients received at least one anti-epileptic drug before surgery. J was trimmed by 2 bases and V by 8 bases; bases with no gene match: 16. Per germline, CDR1 KGHDR and CDR2 SFDVKD. This CDR3 comprises 17 residues.

This sequence was found in a boy between 10 and 17 years old with focal cortical dysplasia and intractable seizures. The sequencing here drew on peripheral blood, taken at surgery. This chain connects TRBV24-1 to TRBJ2-5; 7 bases align to TRBD1. This CDR3 reads CATTHQRRRQGQETQYF. The CDR3 nucleotides are TGTGCCACCACCCATCAGCGCCGGAGACAGGGTCAAGAGACCCAGTACTTC.